The 2 T cell receptor beta chains presented below share a single source sample, sequenced in a study of chemoradiotherapy in HPV16-positive cancers. Generated by immunoSEQ multiplex PCR, the TCRdb table keeps only in-frame clones and is missing some. The repertoire has about 3,500 clones, approximately 80% of them found once; the top ten carry 3% to 3.5%. The material sequenced was tumor tissue, taken from a patient who underwent chemoradiotherapy. These receptor sequences come from a human donor with HPV-associated anogenital cancer.

The chain carries TRBV7-2 and TRBJ2-1; D not resolved. Germline loops: CDR1 SGHTA, CDR2 FQGNSA. The CDR3 has 13 amino acids. The V and J ends lost 0 bases and 2 bases respectively, with 2 bases between them. CDR3: CASSLAPYNEQFF. The CDR3 nucleotides are TGTGCCAGCAGCTTAGCTCCCTACAATGAGCAGTTCTTC.

This clone was picked up one time. V gene TRBV7-2 combines with J gene TRBJ2-3; 7 nucleotides match TRBD2. Germline V gives CDR1 SGHTA, CDR2 FQGNSA. V was clipped by 1 base and J by 4 bases; unmatched bases: 2. There are 14 residues in the CDR3. CDR3 protein: CASSLGLAADTQYF. DNA of the CDR3: TGTGCCAGCAGCTTAGGGCTAGCGGCAGATACGCAGTATTTT.